This T cell receptor beta chain is drawn from a study of shared clonotypes between healthy human individuals. Across the whole study: With ages of 18 to 49, the donors were two women and a few men.

Sorted subsets were amplified in replicate PCRs using 200 ng DNA, 32,000 or so T cell genomes. Produced via immunoSEQ multiplex PCR; TCRdb's table is partial and in-frame only. The sample consists of around 1,000,000 clones, roughly 80% of them appearing once. This clone was observed a single time. What it recognizes is unknown. Germline assignment: CDR1 SGHTA and CDR2 FQGTGA. Deletions cut 5 bases from V and 3 bases from J, with 10 bases between. CDR3 length: 13 amino acids. Study observations and caveats: Rarefaction revealed incomplete sorted-subset sequencing despite large depth.

The sample consisted of memory CD4+ T cells from PBMCs. The subset is: CD45RA-negative fraction. V is TRBV7-3 and J is TRBJ1-1; D is ambiguous. This TCR was sampled from a man in his late teens or twenties in good health. Some clones in this sample may be carry-over from other donors' samples. The CDR3 loop reads CASSPSADTEAFF. In DNA, the CDR3 is TGTGCCAGCAGCCCATCGGCAGACACTGAAGCTTTCTTT.